Listed here are 4 T cell receptor beta chains from one sample, sequenced in a study of blood T cell repertoires in COVID-19. TCRdb's table, derived via immunoSEQ multiplex PCR, lists solely in-frame clones and lacks some. Of more than 250,000 clones in the sample, roughly 83% were seen once. The source material was peripheral blood. The receptor set was obtained from a man in his 60s who had recovered from COVID-19.

This clone was counted only a few times. The chain recombines TRBV11-2 with TRBJ2-5, with 8 bases that match TRBD1. The CDR3 sequence is 17 residues long. Trimming took 4 bases from V and 1 from J; bases not matched to a gene: 11. Germline values: CDR1 SGHAT, CDR2 FQNNGV. The chain's CDR3 is CASSYRGIDRAQETQYF. CDR3 bases: TGTGCCAGCAGCTACAGGGGGATTGACAGGGCCCAAGAGACCCAGTACTTC. Supplemented by reference TRBV11-2 and TRBJ2-5, the full variable domain reads EAGVAQSPRYKIIEKRQSVAFWCNPISGHATLYWYQQILGQGPKLLIQFQNNGVVDDSQLPKDRFSAERLKGVDSTLKIQPAKLEDSAVYLCASSYRGIDRAQETQYFGPGTRLLVL.

Turning to this clone: Other nucleotide sequences from this sample produce the same CDR3. The chain employs TRBV18 and TRBJ1-1; TRBD1 aligns across 9 bases. CDR1 and CDR2 from the germline V gene are KGHSH and LQKENI. The CDR3 has 15 residues. V trimming: 4 bases; J trimming: 1 base; junction bases outside the gene matches: 4. As DNA, the CDR3 is TGTGCCAGCTCACAGGGACAGGGACCGAACACTGAAGCTTTCTTT. It codes for CASSQGQGPNTEAFF.

The chain has TRBV6-5 and TRBJ2-5; possibly TRBD1 for D (5 bases). The CDR3 totals 13 residues. Trimming took 5 bases from V and 2 from J, leaving 9 bases between them. Germline V gene sequence: CDR1 MNHEY, CDR2 SVGAGI. In DNA, the CDR3 is TGTGCCAGCAGTAGGCCAGGGCAAGAGACCCAGTACTTC. Its protein is CASSRPGQETQYF.

V and J are TRBV28 and TRBJ1-2, with D tentatively TRBD1 (5 bases). This CDR3 spans 14 amino acids. Looked up from germline, CDR1 is MDHEN and CDR2 is SYDVKM. V lost 1 base to trimming and J lost 8 bases, with 14 bases between them. The CDR3 nucleotides are TGTGCCAGCAGTTTATCGACAGCCCCCTGGGGCTACACCTTC. Its protein product is CASSLSTAPWGYTF.